The 32 T cell receptor beta chains presented below share a single source sample, sequenced in a study of cytomegalovirus exposure and HLA in healthy donors. This PCR relied on a set of 60 Vbeta primers and 13 Jbeta primers. Measured with immunoSEQ multiplex PCR; TCRdb has only the in-frame clones, and not every one. The sample lists 170,000 or so clones, about four fifths seen once, with under 5% in the top ten. Sequences were obtained from PBMCs. Receptor source: a man younger than 35 in good health and CMV-seronegative.

For the CDR3, the DNA is TGTGCCAGCAGCTTAGTCGGAGGGCTACACACTGAAGCTTTCTTT. This gives the protein CASSLVGGLHTEAFF. The chain has TRBV7-9 and TRBJ1-1; D is undetermined. Germline V gene lookup returns CDR1 SEHNR and CDR2 FQNEAQ (reference sequence). The CDR3 has 15 amino acids. The V end was cut by 1 base, the J end by 3 bases, with 12 bases between.

The sample holds one count of this clone. The chain recombines TRBV27 with TRBJ1-3, with 7 positions matching TRBD1. The CDR3 has 14 amino acids. The junction had 7 bases not matched to a gene; V was cut back by 2 bases and J by 9 bases. Germline V gene sequence: CDR1 MNHEY, CDR2 SMNVEV (reference sequence). CDR3 in DNA: TGTGCCAGCAGTTTAAGGGACAGTTCGGGCACCATATATTTT. Protein product: CASSLRDSSGTIYF.

As to this clone: A read error may account for a junction end that differs from germline. The V call is TRBV7-7, the J call TRBJ2-1; perhaps TRBD2 as D (6 bases). This CDR3 is 14 amino acids long. CDR1 and CDR2 (germline): SSHAT, FNYEAQ (reference sequence). CDR3: CASSLDERVGEQFF. As DNA, the CDR3 is TGTGCTAGCAGCTTAGACGAGCGGGTGGGAGAGCAGTTCTTC.

This sequence joins TRBV11-2 and TRBJ1-1, with D possibly matching TRBD1 (5 bases). The ends were cut back, 5 bases at V and 2 bases at J, with 18 bases in the middle. The CDR3 runs 16 residues. Germline V CDR1 and CDR2: SGHAT, FQNNGV. The CDR3 loop reads CASSQKLGGGNTEAFF. The CDR3 nucleotides read TGTGCCAGCAGCCAAAAGCTCGGGGGAGGAAACACTGAAGCTTTCTTT.

The V gene is TRBV2, the J gene TRBJ2-1; D possibly corresponds to TRBD2 (5 bases). CDR1 is SNHLY and CDR2 is FYNNEI in the germline V gene. The CDR3 extends over 12 amino acids. V lost 7 bases, J lost 14 bases, and 18 bases lay in between. CDR3 region: CASTEDLLMEFF. In DNA form, the CDR3 reads TGTGCCAGCACGGAGGACCTCTTGATGGAGTTCTTC.

V is TRBV19 and J is TRBJ2-3, with D possibly TRBD2 on 6 matching bases. The V end lost 6 bases, the J end lost 2 bases, and 18 bases lay between the germline ends. CDR1 is LNHDA, CDR2 SQIVND, per germline (reference sequence). The CDR3 is 16 amino acids. The CDR3 coding sequence is TGTGCCAGTAGCCTCACTAGCTCGCTTAACACAGATACGCAGTATTTT. It translates to CASSLTSSLNTDTQYF.

V usage is TRBV7-9 and J usage is TRBJ1-1; no clear D gene. Germline V CDR1 and CDR2: SEHNR, FQNEAQ (reference sequence). V lost 6 bases to trimming and J lost 2 bases, with 16 bases between them. This CDR3 contains 15 residues. CDR3 loop: CASSPGVSKNTEAFF. The CDR3 DNA is TGTGCCAGCAGTCCGGGAGTTTCCAAAAACACTGAAGCTTTCTTT.

Notes on this clone: One end of the junction fails to match germline, which may point to a read error. The chain combines TRBV7-9 with TRBJ1-1, with unresolved D. Germline-derived CDR1 and CDR2 are SEHNR and FQNEAQ (reference sequence). The CDR3 has 12 residues. The CDR3, as DNA: TGTTCCAGCAGCTTACCGCAGACTGAAGCTTTCTTT. Translated, it gives CSSSLPQTEAFF.

The chain combines TRBV5-1 with TRBJ1-4, with D hard to call. The germline V gene encodes CDR1 SGHRS and CDR2 YFSETQ. The CDR3 loop spans 14 amino acids. Trimming cost V 5 bases and J 7 bases, with 15 bases left between them. CDR3 DNA sequence: TGCGCCAGCAGTAACGTCAAGGGAGGTGAAAAACTGTTTTTT. This encodes CASSNVKGGEKLFF.

The chain is built from TRBV28 and TRBJ2-2; 8 nucleotides line up with TRBD1. V was clipped by 5 bases and J by 3 bases; unmatched bases: 5. The CDR3 covers 15 residues. CDR1 is MDHEN and CDR2 is SYDVKM in the germline V gene. The CDR3 here is CASSTGQEDTGELFF. Here the CDR3 DNA reads TGTGCCAGCAGTACGGGACAGGAGGACACCGGGGAGCTGTTTTTT.

This chain uses TRBV5-1 with TRBJ2-2; weak D call: TRBD1 (6 bases). The CDR3 length is 14 residues. The V end lost 0 bases, the J end lost 6 bases, and 9 bases lay between the germline ends. CDR1 SGHRS and CDR2 YFSETQ come from the germline V gene. CDR3 sequence reads: CASSLAQGAGELFF. The CDR3 nucleotides are TGCGCCAGCAGCTTGGCACAGGGTGCCGGGGAGCTGTTTTTT.

This clone was seen a single time. The J gene is TRBJ1-1, the V gene TRBV6-1; unclear D gene. Germline lookup yields CDR1 MNHNS and CDR2 SASEGT. The V gene lost 8 bases and the J gene lost 1 base, with 14 bases spanning the gap. This CDR3 is 14 amino acids long. The CDR3 loop reads CASSRTFENTEAFF. Here the CDR3 DNA reads TGTGCCAGCTCGCGCACCTTCGAGAACACTGAAGCTTTCTTT.

This chain connects TRBV4-1 to TRBJ1-1; possibly TRBD1 for D (6 bases). Trimming cost V 0 bases and J 4 bases, with 12 bases left between them. This CDR3 contains 15 residues. CDR1 is MGHRA, CDR2 YSYEKL, per germline. The chain's CDR3 is CASSQERGLVTEAFF. The CDR3 coding sequence is TGCGCCAGCAGCCAAGAGCGGGGGCTCGTCACTGAAGCTTTCTTT.

The J gene is TRBJ2-7, the V gene TRBV28, with a possible D match to TRBD2 (6 bases). The germline gives CDR1 MDHEN, CDR2 SYDVKM. The CDR3 length is 14 residues. V was cut by 6 bases and J by 3 bases, with 15 bases left in between. The CDR3 nucleotides read TGTGCCAGCAGGTTGGAAGGCGGGGTCTACGAGCAGTACTTC. It is translated as CASRLEGGVYEQYF. The whole variable domain, remainder taken from reference TRBV28 and TRBJ2-7, is DVKVTQSSRYLVKRTGEKVFLECVQDMDHENMFWYRQDPGLGLRLIYFSYDVKMKEKGDIPEGYSVSREKKERFSLILESASTNQTSMYLCASRLEGGVYEQYFGPGTRLTVT.

CDR3 DNA sequence: TGTGCCAGCAGAAGACAGGAATTAAACAATGAGCAGTTCTTC. Its translation is CASRRQELNNEQFF. The gene calls are TRBV6-5 and TRBJ2-1, with a weak D call TRBD1 (6 bases). V lost 6 bases and J lost 5, with 14 bases in between. The CDR3 is 14 amino acids. The germline CDR1 and CDR2 sequences are MNHEY and SVGAGI.

The CDR3 DNA sequence: TGCGCCAGCAGGGGTGGGACAGGAAGAAAGGATGAGCAGTTCTTC. Encoded protein: CASRGGTGRKDEQFF. The chain uses TRBV5-1 and TRBJ2-1; 8 nucleotides agree with TRBD1. The CDR3 extends over 15 amino acids. The V gene's germline CDR1 is SGHRS and CDR2 YFSETQ. Losses at the gene ends were 5 bases for V and 8 bases for J; bases not matched to a gene: 12.

The gene calls are TRBV9 and TRBJ2-3; 7 bases are shared with TRBD2. Germline V gene sequence: CDR1 SGDLS, CDR2 YYNGEE. With V trimmed by 0 bases and J by 0 bases, 4 bases remained unmatched. This CDR3 is built from 16 residues. The CDR3 loop is CASSVGSSGSTDTQYF. DNA for the CDR3: TGTGCCAGCAGCGTAGGGAGTAGCGGGAGCACAGATACGCAGTATTTT.

V is TRBV14 and J is TRBJ2-5; D unresolved. The last part of the DNA fits TRBJ2-7 better; the J call may be wrong. The CDR3 loop spans 14 amino acids. Germline CDR1 is SGHDN and CDR2 is FVKESK. In DNA form, the CDR3 reads TGTGCCAGCAGCCAATTTTTGAGCTCCTACGAGCAGTACTTC. The encoded protein is CASSQFLSSYEQYF.

The rearrangement uses TRBV2 and TRBJ1-1; no clear D. This CDR3 region has 13 residues. Per germline, CDR1 SNHLY and CDR2 FYNNEI. Trimming left V 6 bases short and J 11 bases short, with 19 bases between. CDR3 nucleotides: TGTGCCAGCAGCCAGGAGGCACTGAATCAGGCTTTCTTT. As protein: CASSQEALNQAFF.

The V call is TRBV27, the J call TRBJ1-4, with 8 bases lining up with TRBD1. J gave up 8 bases and V 2 bases, and 4 bases lay outside the gene matches. From germline, CDR1 is MNHEY and CDR2 SMNVEV (reference sequence). This CDR3 is built from 14 residues. CDR3 sequence reads: CASSLGQGAEKLFF. The CDR3 nucleotides read TGTGCCAGCAGTTTAGGGCAGGGGGCAGAAAAACTGTTTTTT.

This rearrangement joins TRBV7-9 to TRBJ1-4; D may be TRBD1 (5 bases). The V gene's germline CDR1 is SEHNR and CDR2 FQNEAQ (reference sequence). The CDR3 contains 15 residues. V dropped 7 bases and J dropped 6 bases, with 18 bases sitting between them. The CDR3 region is CASTLGPRSDEKLFF. CDR3 coding DNA: TGTGCCAGCACCTTGGGGCCACGGAGTGATGAAAAACTGTTTTTT.

The V and J genes are TRBV5-6 and TRBJ1-1; 10 nucleotides match TRBD1. The CDR3 is made up of 13 amino acids. Germline assignment: CDR1 SGHDT and CDR2 YYEEEE. The V and J ends lost 4 bases and 5 bases, in that order; junction bases with no gene match: 2. CDR3 DNA sequence: TGTGCCAGCAGCGAGGGACAGGGGACTGAAGCTTTCTTT. This encodes CASSEGQGTEAFF.

The chain is built from TRBV28 and TRBJ2-7, with 7 bases matching TRBD1. The J segment lost 2 bases and the V segment lost 5 bases, leaving 6 bases of the junction unmatched. Germline V gene lookup returns CDR1 MDHEN and CDR2 SYDVKM. This CDR3 has 14 amino acids. CDR3 coding DNA: TGTGCCAGCAGTCCTACAGGGGTCACCTACGAGCAGTACTTC. Its translation: CASSPTGVTYEQYF.

This clone was observed once. The chain employs TRBV10-3 and TRBJ1-1, with D possibly being TRBD1 (5 bases). The CDR3 covers 16 residues. Per the germline V gene, CDR1 is ENHRY and CDR2 is SYGVKD. Trimming took 0 bases from V and 0 from J, leaving 11 bases between them. In DNA, the CDR3 is TGTGCCATCAGTGAGTCGCAGGGCCGGATGAACACTGAAGCTTTCTTT. As protein: CAISESQGRMNTEAFF.

V usage is TRBV7-2 and J usage is TRBJ2-5; a possible D gene is TRBD1 (6 bases). With 2 bases removed from V and 5 bases from J, the gap between germline ends came to 9 bases. This CDR3 comprises 13 residues. Germline loops: CDR1 SGHTA, CDR2 FQGNSA. For the CDR3, the DNA is TGTGCCAGCAGCTTACTGGGGGCGGAGACCCAGTACTTC. Amino acid sequence: CASSLLGAETQYF.

The chain employs TRBV27 and TRBJ1-2, with 8 bases fitting TRBD1. Germline CDR1 is MNHEY and CDR2 is SMNVEV (reference sequence). V shed 3 bases and J 2 bases; nucleotides not matched to a gene: 8. The CDR3 sequence is 16 residues long. CDR3: CASSFLLQGGNYGYTF. The CDR3 bases are TGTGCCAGCAGTTTCCTTCTACAGGGGGGCAACTATGGCTACACCTTC.

The J gene is TRBJ2-7, the V gene TRBV7-2, with 11 bases that match TRBD2. The ends lost 5 bases at V and 3 bases at J; junction bases unmatched: 15. The CDR3 consists of 18 residues. Germline lookup yields CDR1 SGHTA and CDR2 FQGNSA. In DNA, the CDR3 is TGTGCCAGCAGCCCCGGACTAGCGGGCTTCGACCTGATCTACGAGCAGTACTTC. It encodes CASSPGLAGFDLIYEQYF.

Only one count was recorded for this clone. The V call is TRBV5-4, the J call TRBJ1-1; 11 nucleotides match TRBD1. Germline CDR1 SGHNT, CDR2 YYREEE (reference sequence). The CDR3 loop spans 17 amino acids. With V trimmed by 2 bases and J by 4 bases, 10 bases remained unmatched. In DNA, the CDR3 is TGTGCCAGCAGCTTAGGGACAGGGGGATGGAGAGGCACTGAAGCTTTCTTT. Translating gives CASSLGTGGWRGTEAFF.

V is TRBV7-6 and J is TRBJ1-5, with TRBD1 identical over 10 bases. The CDR3 totals 15 residues. The J segment lost 7 bases and the V segment lost 2 bases, leaving 5 bases of the junction unmatched. Germline CDR1 SGHVS, CDR2 FNYEAQ. CDR3 sequence (DNA): TGTGCCAGCAGCTTAAATAGGGACAGGGGACAGCCCCAGCATTTT. It specifies CASSLNRDRGQPQHF.

The chain combines TRBV18 with TRBJ2-5; D perhaps matches TRBD1 (5 bases). Deletions cut 2 bases from V and 3 bases from J, with 7 bases between. The length of the CDR3 is 13 residues. The germline V gene has CDR1 KGHSH and CDR2 LQKENI. CDR3 loop: CASSPGQEETQYF. The CDR3 bases are TGTGCCAGCTCACCAGGACAAGAAGAGACCCAGTACTTC.

The rearrangement links TRBV5-1 to TRBJ2-1; 7 nucleotides match TRBD2. CDR3 size: 16 residues. V lost 1 base to trimming and J lost 6 bases; unmatched junction nucleotides: 10. CDR1 and CDR2 from the germline V gene are SGHRS and YFSETQ. This CDR3 reads CASSLTWTRGSNEQFF. In DNA, the CDR3 is TGCGCCAGCAGCTTGACCTGGACTAGGGGCTCCAATGAGCAGTTCTTC.

This sequence joins TRBV20-1 and TRBJ2-5, with D unresolved. CDR3 length: 11 residues. V gave up 7 bases and J gave up 3 bases, with 9 bases separating them. Germline V CDR1 and CDR2: DFQATT, SNEGSKA (reference sequence). The CDR3 protein is CSVVYEETQYF. The CDR3 DNA is TGCAGTGTCGTTTATGAAGAGACCCAGTACTTC.